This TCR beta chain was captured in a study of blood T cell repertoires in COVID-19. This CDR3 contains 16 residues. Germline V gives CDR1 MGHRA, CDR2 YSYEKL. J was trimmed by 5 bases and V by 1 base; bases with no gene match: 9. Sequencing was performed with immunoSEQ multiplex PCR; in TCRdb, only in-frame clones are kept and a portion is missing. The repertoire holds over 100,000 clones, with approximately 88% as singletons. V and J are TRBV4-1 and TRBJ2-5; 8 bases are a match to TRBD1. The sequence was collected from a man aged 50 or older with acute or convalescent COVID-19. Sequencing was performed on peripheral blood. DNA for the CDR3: TGCGCCAGCAGCCAAGGTCAGGGGGCTGCAAGGGAGACCCAGTACTTC. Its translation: CASSQGQGAARETQYF.